The rows below give T cell receptor beta chains drawn from one sample of a study of T-cell memory formation after mild COVID-19. TCRdb reanalysed the 5' RACE reads using MiXCR and keeps one entry per CDR3 protein. The sample includes about 250,000 distinct CDR3 sequences, approximately 16% of them seen just once. The specimen was PBMCs or a T cell subset sorted from them (not recorded which). Receptors originate from a man between 18 and 29 years old who had mild COVID-19 (a few samples of this study predate the infection). Cell type and time point are not known. The CDR3 runs from the conserved cysteine through the conserved F or W. Each record gives: J gene, V gene, clone size, D gene, CDR3 DNA, CDR3 protein. D genes are given only for firm matches. Not every row has a clone size; where given, it reads once, few, many or a size class.

>TRBJ2-1|TRBV7-8|many|TRBD2
TGTGCCAGCAGCGCTTCAGGACTAGCGGACGGTGAGCAGTTCTTC
CASSASGLADGEQFF
>TRBJ2-7|TRBV2|once|NA
TGTGCCAGCAGTGAAGGTCGGCAGGCCGGTAGATCGCAGTACTTC
CASSEGRQAGRSQYF
>TRBJ2-3|TRBV9|few|NA
TGTGCCAGCAGCGTAAGCCCCCAAGCGGGAGATACGCAGTATTTT
CASSVSPQAGDTQYF
>TRBJ2-2|TRBV12-3/TRBV12-4|NA|NA
TGTGCCAGCAGTTTAGCGGGGGCCGGGGAGCTGTTTTTT
CASSLAGAGELFF
>TRBJ1-4|TRBV20-1|NA|NA
TGCAGTGCTAGAGTAGCTAGCCCTGCAACTAATGAAAAACTGTTTTTT
CSARVASPATNEKLFF
>TRBJ1-5|TRBV20-1|NA|NA
TGCAGTGCTAGAGAAGGGGGGATCAATCAGCCCCAGCATTTT
CSAREGGINQPQHF
>TRBJ1-5|TRBV20-1|many|NA
TGCAGTGCCTCTCTAGGGAGCAATCAGCCCCAGCATTTT
CSASLGSNQPQHF
>TRBJ1-2|TRBV9|NA|NA
TGTGCCAGCAGCGTAGGACAGTACTATGGCTACACCTTC
CASSVGQYYGYTF
>TRBJ2-1|TRBV4-3|NA|NA
TGCGCCAGCAGCCATTTAAGGGGGACCAGCTCCTACAATGAGCAGTTCTTC
CASSHLRGTSSYNEQFF
>TRBJ2-1|TRBV5-1|many|NA
TGCGCCAGCAGCTTTTACCCTAGCTCCTACAATGAGCAGTTCTTC
CASSFYPSSYNEQFF
>TRBJ1-5|TRBV7-2|NA|NA
TGTGCCAGCGGACTCAGAGGGGGGAGCAATCAGCCCCAGCATTTT
CASGLRGGSNQPQHF
>TRBJ1-2|TRBV6-5|NA|TRBD1
TGTGCCAGCACCCCGGGACAGGGGTTCTATGGCTACACCTTC
CASTPGQGFYGYTF
>TRBJ2-3|TRBV7-2|many|NA
TGTGCCAGCAGCTCCCGGAGGACTACTCAAGATACGCAGTATTTT
CASSSRRTTQDTQYF
>TRBJ2-5|TRBV18|many|NA
TGTGCCAGCTCACCGCAGTGGGGGAGAGAGACCCAGTACTTC
CASSPQWGRETQYF
>TRBJ1-2|TRBV20-1|NA|NA
TGCAGTGCTAGAGTATACCCACTAAGGACCGCCCAGGGCTACACCTTC
CSARVYPLRTAQGYTF
>TRBJ1-1|TRBV6-4|few|TRBD1
TGTGCCAGCAGTGAGAGCACCGGGACAGGGGGCGGGAGAGCTTTCTTT
CASSESTGTGGGRAFF
>TRBJ2-7|TRBV5-5|NA|NA
TGTGCCAGCAGCTTTTCGGACCCCAGAACCTACGAGCAGTACTTC
CASSFSDPRTYEQYF
>TRBJ2-5|TRBV12-3/TRBV12-4|few|NA
TGTGCCAGCAGCCACCCCGGGTCGGGGTGGGATGCGACCCAGTACTTC
CASSHPGSGWDATQYF
>TRBJ1-6|TRBV25-1|NA|TRBD1
TGTGCCAGCAGCCGACAGGGAAGAGATTCACCCCTCCACTTT
CASSRQGRDSPLHF
>TRBJ1-1|TRBV12-3/TRBV12-4|NA|NA
TGTGCCAGCAGTGGCCAACAGATGAACACTGAAGCTTTCTTT
CASSGQQMNTEAFF
>TRBJ2-3|TRBV9|NA|TRBD2
TGTGCCAGCAGCGCTAGGACTAGCGGGGGACCAGATACGCAGTATTTT
CASSARTSGGPDTQYF
>TRBJ1-1|TRBV5-5|NA|TRBD1
TGTGCCAGCAGCAAGGGACAGCTTAACACTGAAGCTTTCTTT
CASSKGQLNTEAFF